Following are 12 T cell receptor beta chains from one sample sequenced in a study of response to subunit inactivated influenza vaccine. TCRdb called the RT-PCR reads again in MiXCR, with one record for every CDR3 protein. The table includes around 530,000 distinct CDR3 sequences, about an eighth detected once. This material consisted of PBMCs from blood, taken on the day of vaccination. The receptors shown here come from a man aged 50 to 60 who received an inactivated influenza vaccine.

This chain connects TRBV7-9 to TRBJ1-4; no reliable D call. CDR3 length: 15 amino acids. The germline V and J ends were trimmed by 2 bases and 7 bases, with 14 bases remaining between them. Looked up from germline, CDR1 is SEHNR and CDR2 is FQNEAQ (reference sequence). This CDR3 is CASSLFSGVGEKLFF. The CDR3 DNA reads TGTGCCAGCAGCTTATTTTCCGGGGTCGGTGAAAAACTGTTTTTT.

The chain is built from TRBV29-1 and TRBJ2-1; TRBD2 aligns across 12 bases. Germline V CDR1 and CDR2: SQVTM, ANQGSEA. V shed 7 bases and J 9 bases; nucleotides not matched to a gene: 10. This CDR3 has 14 residues. Written as DNA, the CDR3 is TGCAGCGCCACGACTAGCGGGAGCTCAGGTGAGCAGTTCTTC. Protein: CSATTSGSSGEQFF.

The chain is built from TRBV6-2 or TRBV6-3 and TRBJ2-2; tentatively, D is TRBD1 (6 bases). CDR3 length: 15 residues. V lost 0 bases and J 5 bases, leaving 10 bases between the germline ends. CDR1 is MNHEY, CDR2 SVGEGT, per germline. The CDR3 nucleotides read TGTGCCAGCAGTTACTCGAGGGGGTTAACCGGGGAGCTGTTTTTT. It is translated as CASSYSRGLTGELFF.

The chain employs TRBV20-1 and TRBJ1-1; the D gene is possibly TRBD1 (6 bases). This CDR3 is built from 13 residues. V was cut by 3 bases and J by 5 bases, with 13 bases left in between. In germline, CDR1 is DFQATT, CDR2 SNEGSKA (reference sequence). As DNA, the CDR3 is TGCAGTGCTAGCGGGGGCCTGAGGACTGAAGCTTTCTTT. Residues: CSASGGLRTEAFF.

This clonotype was observed a handful of times. The rearrangement uses TRBV29-1 and TRBJ2-3; 10 bases map to TRBD2. The CDR3 is made up of 15 amino acids. Unmatched junction bases numbered 8, after V lost 7 bases and J lost 1 base. Germline V gives CDR1 SQVTM, CDR2 ANQGSEA. The CDR3 DNA reads as TGCAGCGGGACGGAAGCGGGAGGGGGCACAGATACGCAGTATTTT. Protein sequence: CSGTEAGGGTDTQYF.

This clonotype turned up a few times. The chain has TRBV2 and TRBJ2-3; D possibly matches TRBD1 or TRBD2 (5 bases each). V was shortened by 6 bases and J by 1 base, with 11 bases between the two germline ends. The CDR3 covers 14 residues. The germline V gene has CDR1 SNHLY and CDR2 FYNNEI. DNA of the CDR3: TGTGCCAGCAGGAGGGGTATCCGCACAGATACGCAGTATTTT. It encodes CASRRGIRTDTQYF.

This clonotype was seen only a few times. The gene calls are TRBV7-9 and TRBJ2-2; the match to TRBD1 covers 7 bases. This CDR3 has 16 residues. Germline trimming cut 3 bases from V and 5 bases from J; bases unmatched to any gene: 9. In germline, CDR1 is SEHNR, CDR2 FQNEAQ (reference sequence). CDR3 nucleotides: TGTGCCAGCAGCTTTAGTCCAGGGGGTCGGACCGGGGAGCTGTTTTTT. Encoded protein: CASSFSPGGRTGELFF.

This clonotype was recorded many times. This sequence joins TRBV25-1 and TRBJ2-3; 12 nucleotides line up with TRBD2. The J segment lost 5 bases and the V segment lost 7 bases, leaving 7 bases of the junction unmatched. In germline, CDR1 is MGHDK, CDR2 SYGVNS. The CDR3 consists of 15 residues. The CDR3 bases are TGTGCCAGCATTGGGACTAGCGGGTTCAGAGATACGCAGTATTTT. It yields the protein CASIGTSGFRDTQYF.

V is TRBV7-6 and J is TRBJ2-3; a weak D match, TRBD2 (6 bases). CDR1 and CDR2 (germline): SGHVS, FNYEAQ. The V end was cut by 0 bases, the J end by 2 bases, with 18 bases between. The CDR3 has 18 amino acids. The chain's CDR3 is CASSLAPNSGGSTDTQYF. For the CDR3, the DNA is TGTGCCAGCAGCTTAGCGCCGAACAGTGGGGGGTCCACAGATACGCAGTATTTT.

The genes are TRBV7-9 and TRBJ1-6, with D possibly TRBD1 on 6 matching bases. V was pared by 4 bases and J by 9 bases, with 13 bases between. Germline CDR1 is SEHNR and CDR2 is FQNEAQ (reference sequence). The CDR3 sequence is 14 residues long. The CDR3, as DNA: TGTGCCAGCAGCTACAGAGAACAGGGTTCACCCCTCCACTTT. It translates to CASSYREQGSPLHF.

The chain has TRBV28 and TRBJ2-2; D uncertain. This CDR3 has 12 residues. CDR1 and CDR2 (germline): MDHEN, SYDVKM. V was pared by 5 bases and J by 7 bases, with 8 bases between. This chain's CDR3 is CASSPVVGELFF. CDR3 bases: TGTGCCAGCAGTCCAGTCGTCGGGGAGCTGTTTTTT.

This clonotype was observed a handful of times. The gene calls are TRBV3-1 and TRBJ2-7; 9 nucleotides line up with TRBD2. The CDR3 extends over 16 amino acids. The V and J ends lost 1 base and 3 bases, in that order; junction bases with no gene match: 7. Germline CDR1 LGHDT, CDR2 YNNKEL (reference sequence). CDR3 nucleotide sequence: TGTGCCAGCAGCCAAGCCGGAGCGGGAGGCCGCTACGAGCAGTACTTC. It codes for CASSQAGAGGRYEQYF.